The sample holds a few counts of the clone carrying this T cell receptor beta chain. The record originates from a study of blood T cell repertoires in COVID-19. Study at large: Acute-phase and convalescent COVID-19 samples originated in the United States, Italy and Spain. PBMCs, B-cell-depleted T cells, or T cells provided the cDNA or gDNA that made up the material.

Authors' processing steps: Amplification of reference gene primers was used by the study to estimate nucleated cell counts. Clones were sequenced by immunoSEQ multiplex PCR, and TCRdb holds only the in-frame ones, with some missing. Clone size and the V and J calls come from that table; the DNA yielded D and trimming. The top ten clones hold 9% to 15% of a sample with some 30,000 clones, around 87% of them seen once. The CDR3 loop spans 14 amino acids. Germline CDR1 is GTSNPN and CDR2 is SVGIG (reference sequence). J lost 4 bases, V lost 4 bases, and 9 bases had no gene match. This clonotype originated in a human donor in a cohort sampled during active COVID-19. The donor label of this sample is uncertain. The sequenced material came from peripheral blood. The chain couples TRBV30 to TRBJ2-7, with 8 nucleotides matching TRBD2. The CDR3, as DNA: TGTGCCTGGAATATCAATGGACTAGCTTACGAGCAGTACTTC. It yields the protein CAWNINGLAYEQYF.